The present T cell receptor (beta chain) was sequenced within a study of OX40 agonist ivuxolimab in advanced cancers. Measured with immunoSEQ multiplex PCR; TCRdb has only the in-frame clones, and not every one. Of roughly 80,000 clones listed, around 85% are singletons. Findings and limits, study-wide: Blood T cells, both CD4+ and CD8+, expanded clonally by week 6 at 0.1 to 3.0 mg/kg.

The table lists this clone with a count of one. Its antigen remains unidentified. The sequenced sample was CD4+ or CD8+ T cells sorted from blood, obtained in a trial of the OX40 agonist ivuxolimab. The sequence derives from an adult with an advanced solid tumor such as melanoma, head and neck, liver or kidney cancer.

CDR3 DNA: TGTGCCAGCAGTTTCAGGGGACAGGGCGGAGGCTACACCTTC. Translation: CASSFRGQGGGYTF. V is TRBV6-5 and J is TRBJ1-2; TRBD1 agrees at 9 bases. The germline V gene encodes CDR1 MNHEY and CDR2 SVGAGI. CDR3 length: 14 residues. V shed 4 bases, J shed 8 bases, and the junction held 8 bases outside the gene matches.